The T cell receptor (beta chain) described here comes from a study of T cell repertoires in cytomegalovirus infection. TCRdb reanalysed the reads using MiXCR and keeps one entry per CDR3 protein. The data hold approximately 250,000 distinct CDR3 sequences, with less than 9.5% observed a single time. Study findings and constraints: Clonotype analysis showed dominance of the ex vivo response by HLA-C-restricted CMV-specific TCR beta clonotypes.

V was clipped by 6 bases and J by 4 bases, with 9 bases between them. CDR3 length equals 12 residues. This clonotype was counted ten times or more. Its antigen is undetermined. Sequences were obtained from PBMCs. This receptor was obtained from a human donor in good health (CMV status not recorded). Some clones in this sample may be carry-over from other donors' samples. The J gene is TRBJ1-2, the V gene TRBV12-3 or TRBV12-4, with D uncertain. CDR3 DNA: TGTGCCAGCAGCTTCGGCAGCTATGGCTACACCTTC. It codes for CASSFGSYGYTF.